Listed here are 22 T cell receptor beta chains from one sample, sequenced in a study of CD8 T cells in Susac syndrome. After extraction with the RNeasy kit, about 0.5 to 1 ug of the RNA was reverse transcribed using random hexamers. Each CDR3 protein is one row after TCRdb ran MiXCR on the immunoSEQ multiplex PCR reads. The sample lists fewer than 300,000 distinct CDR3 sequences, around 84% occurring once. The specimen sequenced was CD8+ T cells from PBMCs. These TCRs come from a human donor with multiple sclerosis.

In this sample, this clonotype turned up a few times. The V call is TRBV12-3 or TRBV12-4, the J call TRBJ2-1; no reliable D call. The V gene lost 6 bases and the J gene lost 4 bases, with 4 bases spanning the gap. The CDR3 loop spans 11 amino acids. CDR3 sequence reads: CASREYNEQFF. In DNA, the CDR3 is TGTGCCAGCAGGGAATACAATGAGCAGTTCTTC.

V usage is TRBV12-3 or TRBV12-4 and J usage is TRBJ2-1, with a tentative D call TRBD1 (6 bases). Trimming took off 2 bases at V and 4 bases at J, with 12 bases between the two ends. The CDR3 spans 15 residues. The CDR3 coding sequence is TGTGCCAGCAGTTTATCCGGGACACCGTACAATGAGCAGTTCTTC. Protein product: CASSLSGTPYNEQFF.

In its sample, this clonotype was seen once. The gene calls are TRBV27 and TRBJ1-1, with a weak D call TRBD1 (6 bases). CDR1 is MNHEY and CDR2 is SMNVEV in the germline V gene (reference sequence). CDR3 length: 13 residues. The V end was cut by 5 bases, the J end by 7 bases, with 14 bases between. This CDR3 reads CASSLRGGIEAFF. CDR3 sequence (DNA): TGTGCCAGCAGTCTCAGGGGAGGTATTGAAGCTTTCTTT.

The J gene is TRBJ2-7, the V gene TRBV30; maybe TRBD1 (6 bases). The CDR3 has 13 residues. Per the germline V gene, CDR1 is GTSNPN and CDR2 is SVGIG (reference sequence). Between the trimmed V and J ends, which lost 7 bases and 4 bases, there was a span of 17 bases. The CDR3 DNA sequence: TGTGCCTTCGAAGACAGGAACTATTACGAGCAGTACTTC. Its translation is CAFEDRNYYEQYF.

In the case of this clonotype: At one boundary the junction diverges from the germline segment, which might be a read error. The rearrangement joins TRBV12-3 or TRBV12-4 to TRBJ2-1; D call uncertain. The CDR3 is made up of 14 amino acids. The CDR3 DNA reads TGTGCCAGCAACGTGGCGGCAATCTACGATGAGCAGTTCTTC. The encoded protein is CASNVAAIYDEQFF.

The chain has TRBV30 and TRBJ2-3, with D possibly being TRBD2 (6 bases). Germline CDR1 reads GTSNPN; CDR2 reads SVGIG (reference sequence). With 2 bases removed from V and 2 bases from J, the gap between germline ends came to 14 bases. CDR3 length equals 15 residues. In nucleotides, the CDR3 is TGTGCCTGGAGTCTTATTGGGGGGAACACAGATACGCAGTATTTT. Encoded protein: CAWSLIGGNTDTQYF. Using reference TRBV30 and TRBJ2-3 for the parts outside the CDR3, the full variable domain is SQTIHQWPATLVQPVGSPLSLECTVEGTSNPNLYWYRQAAGRGLQLLFYSVGIGQISSEVPQNLSASRPQDRQFILSSKKLLLSDSGFYLCAWSLIGGNTDTQYFGPGTRLTVL.

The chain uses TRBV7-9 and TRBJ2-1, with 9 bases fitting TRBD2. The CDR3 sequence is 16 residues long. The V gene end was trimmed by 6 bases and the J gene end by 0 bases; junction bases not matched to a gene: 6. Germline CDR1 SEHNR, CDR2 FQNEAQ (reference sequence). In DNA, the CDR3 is TGTGCCAGCAGTCCGACTAGCGGAAGCTCCTACAATGAGCAGTTCTTC. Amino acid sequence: CASSPTSGSSYNEQFF.

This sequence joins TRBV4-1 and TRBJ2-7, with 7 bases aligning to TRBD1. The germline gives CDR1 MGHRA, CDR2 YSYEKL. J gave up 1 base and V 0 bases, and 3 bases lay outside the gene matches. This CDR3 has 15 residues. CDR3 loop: CASSQEDRASYEQYF. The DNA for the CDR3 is TGCGCCAGCAGCCAAGAAGACAGGGCTTCCTACGAGCAGTACTTC.

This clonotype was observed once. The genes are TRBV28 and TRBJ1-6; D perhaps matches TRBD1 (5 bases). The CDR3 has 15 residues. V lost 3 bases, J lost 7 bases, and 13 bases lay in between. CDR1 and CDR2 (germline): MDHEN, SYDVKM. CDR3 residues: CASSFVQGTNSPLHF. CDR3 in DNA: TGTGCCAGCAGTTTTGTGCAGGGTACGAATTCACCCCTCCACTTT.

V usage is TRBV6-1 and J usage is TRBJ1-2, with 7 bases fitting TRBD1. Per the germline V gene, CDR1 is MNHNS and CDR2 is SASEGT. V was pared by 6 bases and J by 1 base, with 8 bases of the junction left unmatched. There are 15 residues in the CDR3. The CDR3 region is CASRIQQGSNYGYTF. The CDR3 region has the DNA TGTGCCAGCAGAATCCAACAGGGGAGTAACTATGGCTACACCTTC.

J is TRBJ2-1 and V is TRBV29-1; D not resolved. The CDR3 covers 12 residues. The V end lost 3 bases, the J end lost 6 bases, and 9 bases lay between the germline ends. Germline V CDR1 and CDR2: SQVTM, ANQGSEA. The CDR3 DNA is TGCAGCGTTGAGGTGCAACGCAATGAGCAGTTCTTC. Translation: CSVEVQRNEQFF.

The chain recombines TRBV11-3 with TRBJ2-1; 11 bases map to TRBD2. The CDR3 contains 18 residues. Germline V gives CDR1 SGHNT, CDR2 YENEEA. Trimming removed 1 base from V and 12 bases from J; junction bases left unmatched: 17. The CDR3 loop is CASSLGLGTSGRRTVQFF. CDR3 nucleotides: TGTGCCAGCAGCTTAGGTTTAGGTACTAGCGGGAGACGAACCGTGCAGTTCTTC.

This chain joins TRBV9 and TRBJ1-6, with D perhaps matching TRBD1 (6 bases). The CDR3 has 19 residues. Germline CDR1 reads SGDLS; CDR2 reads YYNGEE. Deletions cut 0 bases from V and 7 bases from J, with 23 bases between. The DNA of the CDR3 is TGTGCCAGCAGCGTAGAACCTCGGGGGCTCGAAACCAAGAATTCACCCCTCCACTTT. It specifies CASSVEPRGLETKNSPLHF. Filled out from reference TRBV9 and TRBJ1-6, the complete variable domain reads DSGVTQTPKHLITATGQRVTLRCSPRSGDLSVYWYQQSLDQGLQFLIQYYNGEERAKGNILERFSAQQFPDLHSELNLSSLELGDSALYFCASSVEPRGLETKNSPLHFGNGTRLTVT.

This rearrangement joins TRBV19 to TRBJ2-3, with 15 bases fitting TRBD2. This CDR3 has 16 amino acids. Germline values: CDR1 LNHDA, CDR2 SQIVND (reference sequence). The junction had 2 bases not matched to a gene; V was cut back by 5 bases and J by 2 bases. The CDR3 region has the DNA TGTGCCAGTAGTTGGACTAGCGGGAGGGACACAGATACGCAGTATTTT. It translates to CASSWTSGRDTDTQYF.

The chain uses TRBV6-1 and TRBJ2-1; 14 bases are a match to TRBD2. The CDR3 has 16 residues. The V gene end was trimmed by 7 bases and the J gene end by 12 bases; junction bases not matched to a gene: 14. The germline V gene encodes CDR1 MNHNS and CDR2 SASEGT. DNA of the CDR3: TGTGCCAGCATCCCTACCGGGACTAGCGGGAGTCCCCCGCAGTTCTTC. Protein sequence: CASIPTGTSGSPPQFF.

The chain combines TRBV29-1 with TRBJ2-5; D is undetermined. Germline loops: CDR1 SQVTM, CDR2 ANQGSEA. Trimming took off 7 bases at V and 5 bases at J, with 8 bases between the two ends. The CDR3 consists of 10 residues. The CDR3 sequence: CSAERETQYF. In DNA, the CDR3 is TGCAGCGCCGAGAGGGAGACCCAGTACTTC.

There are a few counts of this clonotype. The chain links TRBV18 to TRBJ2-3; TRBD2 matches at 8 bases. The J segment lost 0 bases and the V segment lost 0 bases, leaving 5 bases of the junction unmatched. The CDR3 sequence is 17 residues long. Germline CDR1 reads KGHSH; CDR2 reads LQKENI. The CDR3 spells CASSPPPSGPSTDTQYF. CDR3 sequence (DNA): TGTGCCAGCTCACCACCGCCTAGCGGGCCTAGCACAGATACGCAGTATTTT.

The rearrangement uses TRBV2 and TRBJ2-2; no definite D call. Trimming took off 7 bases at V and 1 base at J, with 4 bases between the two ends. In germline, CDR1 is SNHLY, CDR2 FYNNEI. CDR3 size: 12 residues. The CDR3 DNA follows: TGTGCCAGCATGGGGAACACCGGGGAGCTGTTTTTT. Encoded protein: CASMGNTGELFF.

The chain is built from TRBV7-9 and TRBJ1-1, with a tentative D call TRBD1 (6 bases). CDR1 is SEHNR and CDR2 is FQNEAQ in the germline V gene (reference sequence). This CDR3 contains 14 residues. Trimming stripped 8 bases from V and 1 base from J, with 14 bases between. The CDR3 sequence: CASVPGTRNTEAFF. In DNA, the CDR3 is TGTGCCAGCGTCCCGGGGACAAGGAACACTGAAGCTTTCTTT.

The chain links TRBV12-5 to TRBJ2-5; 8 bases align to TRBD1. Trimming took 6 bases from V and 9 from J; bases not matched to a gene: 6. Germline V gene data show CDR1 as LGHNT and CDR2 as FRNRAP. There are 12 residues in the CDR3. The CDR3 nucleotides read TGTGCTAGTGGGGGGACAGGTCCTGCCCAGTACTTC. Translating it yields CASGGTGPAQYF.

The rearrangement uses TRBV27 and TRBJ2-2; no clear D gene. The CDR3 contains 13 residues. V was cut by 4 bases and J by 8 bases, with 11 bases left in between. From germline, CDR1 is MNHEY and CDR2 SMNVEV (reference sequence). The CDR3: CASSSDLGGELFF. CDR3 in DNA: TGTGCCAGCAGTTCCGATCTGGGTGGGGAGCTGTTTTTT.

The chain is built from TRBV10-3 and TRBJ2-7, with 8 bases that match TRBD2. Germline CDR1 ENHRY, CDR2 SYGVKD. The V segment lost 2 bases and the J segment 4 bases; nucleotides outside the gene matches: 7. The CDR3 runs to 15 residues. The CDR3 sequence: CAISERGLDPYEQYF. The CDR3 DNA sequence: TGTGCCATCAGTGAGAGGGGACTAGATCCTTACGAGCAGTACTTC.